These T cell receptor beta chains were read from a single sample in a study of blood T cell repertoires in COVID-19. Assay: immunoSEQ multiplex PCR; the TCRdb copy retains only in-frame clones and omits some. Found here are more than 45,000 clones, 85% to 90% of them singletons; the top ten hold 15% to 20%. The specimen sequenced was peripheral blood. The origin of the receptors is a human donor in a cohort sampled during active COVID-19. CDR3s include the opening cysteine and the closing phenylalanine or tryptophan. Clone size appears in some rows only: once, few, many, or a class for an expanded clone.

>TRBV29-1|NA|TRBJ2-2
CSALGGQGKNTGELFF
>TRBV7-8|NA|TRBJ2-5
CASSLETSGRGVTQYF
>TRBV6-1|NA|TRBJ2-5
CASSEGTGSGETQYF
>TRBV6-5|NA|TRBJ2-2
CASSYSGYTGTGELFF
>TRBV6-5|NA|TRBJ2-1
CASTEARSYNEQFF
>TRBV28|NA|TRBJ2-7
CASSQGQPLSYEQYF
>TRBV6-6|NA|TRBJ1-2
CASSYFDRPYGYTF
>TRBV27|NA|TRBJ1-5
CASRPDRGYSNQPQHF
>TRBV5-1|NA|TRBJ2-6
CASSLSGRGSSGANVLTF
>TRBV19|NA|TRBJ1-1
CASSIVRSEAFF
>TRBV5-4|NA|TRBJ2-7
CASSRSQGRSYEQYF
>TRBV30|NA|TRBJ2-7
CAWSVGGGAYEQYF
>TRBV2|few|TRBJ1-5
CASSLGQGTDQPQHF
>TRBV6-5|NA|TRBJ2-3
CASSGTSGGDTQYF